These 28 T cell receptor beta chains share one sample of origin, sequenced in a study of blood T cell repertoires in COVID-19. The data were produced by immunoSEQ multiplex PCR, yet TCRdb's version contains in-frame clones alone and is incomplete. The sample includes over 120,000 clones, 75% to 85% of them seen just once. The sequencing input was peripheral blood. The receptors stem from a man aged 55 to 70 with active or convalescent COVID-19.

This chain joins TRBV21-1 and TRBJ2-1; the table assigns TRBD2, which was not confirmed against the DNA. TRBV21-1 is a pseudogene segment. The CDR3 is made up of 20 amino acids. This CDR3 reads CASSKGLASGGSSSYNEQFF. CDR3 nucleotides: TGTGCCAGCAGCAAAGGGCTGGCTAGCGGGGGCTCCAGCTCCTACAATGAGCAGTTCTTC.

The chain recombines TRBV29-1 with TRBJ1-2; D not certain. The ends were cut back, 3 bases at V and 7 bases at J, with 9 bases in the middle. The CDR3 loop spans 11 amino acids. In germline, CDR1 is SQVTM, CDR2 ANQGSEA. Here the CDR3 reads CSVDKSVGYTF. The CDR3 bases are TGCAGCGTTGATAAGTCGGTTGGCTACACCTTC.

The chain has TRBV6-2 or TRBV6-3 and TRBJ1-1; TRBD1 agrees at 8 bases. CDR1 is MNHEY, CDR2 SVGEGT, per germline. This CDR3 spans 17 amino acids. V shed 4 bases and J 1 base; nucleotides not matched to a gene: 11. CDR3 DNA sequence: TGTGCCAGCAGTTTCGACACTGGACAGGGAAGGAACACTGAAGCTTTCTTT. Protein: CASSFDTGQGRNTEAFF.

V is TRBV24-1 and J is TRBJ2-2; TRBD2 is a possible D gene (5 bases). The germline V and J ends were trimmed by 2 bases and 0 bases, with 12 bases remaining between them. This CDR3 is built from 17 residues. Germline assignment: CDR1 KGHDR and CDR2 SFDVKD. The CDR3 DNA sequence: TGTGCCACCAGTGATTCCGGAGGTCGGACGAACACCGGGGAGCTGTTTTTT. Its protein is CATSDSGGRTNTGELFF.

The chain couples TRBV11-2 to TRBJ1-4; 11 positions agree with TRBD1. The trim removed 1 base at V and 0 bases at J, leaving 7 bases unmatched. The CDR3 sequence is 19 residues long. Germline V gene lookup returns CDR1 SGHAT and CDR2 FQNNGV. Here the CDR3 reads CASSLGPGQGASTNEKLFF. CDR3 in DNA: TGTGCCAGCAGCTTAGGGCCCGGACAGGGGGCTTCAACTAATGAAAAACTGTTTTTT.

The V call is TRBV2, the J call TRBJ1-2; the D gene is possibly TRBD1 (6 bases). V was clipped by 2 bases and J by 10 bases, with 14 bases between them. Germline values: CDR1 SNHLY, CDR2 FYNNEI. The CDR3 is 13 amino acids. Written as DNA, the CDR3 is TGTGCCAGCAGTGAAAGGTGGGGGCGAGACTACACCTTC. This codes for CASSERWGRDYTF.

This clone was recorded once. The CDR3 loop reads CASSIGEGVETQYF. CDR3 in DNA: TGTGCCAGTAGTATAGGCGAGGGTGTGGAGACCCAGTACTTC. The V gene is TRBV19, the J gene TRBJ2-5, with D maybe TRBD2 (5 bases). The CDR3 length is 14 residues. V shed 1 base and J shed 5 bases, with 11 bases lying between them. The germline V gene encodes CDR1 LNHDA and CDR2 SQIVND (reference sequence). The full variable domain, with the rest looked up from reference TRBV19 and TRBJ2-5, is DGGITQSPKYLFRKEGQNVTLSCEQNLNHDAMYWYRQDPGQGLRLIYYSQIVNDFQKGDIAEGYSVSREKKESFPLTVTSAQKNPTAFYLCASSIGEGVETQYFGPGTRLLVL.

The chain joins TRBV6-5 to TRBJ2-3; D ambiguous. The CDR3 runs 14 residues. V was cut by 0 bases and J by 1 base, with 5 bases left in between. The germline gives CDR1 MNHEY, CDR2 SVGAGI. The CDR3 is CASSYSAGTDTQYF. The CDR3 nucleotides read TGTGCCAGCAGTTACTCGGCAGGCACAGATACGCAGTATTTT.

V usage is TRBV11-3 and J usage is TRBJ2-7; D might be TRBD2 (6 bases). Deletions cut 5 bases from V and 5 bases from J, with 19 bases between. Germline CDR1 reads SGHNT; CDR2 reads YENEEA. This CDR3 is built from 15 residues. CDR3 region: CASSLRGSGNNEQYF. In DNA form, the CDR3 reads TGTGCCAGCAGCCTCCGGGGGAGCGGCAACAACGAGCAGTACTTC.

V is TRBV11-3 and J is TRBJ1-1, with TRBD1 as a possible D gene (6 bases). CDR3 length: 15 amino acids. Germline CDR1 reads SGHNT; CDR2 reads YENEEA. Trimming left V 4 bases short and J 4 bases short, with 16 bases between. In DNA form, the CDR3 reads TGTGCCAGCAGCTGGAACTTGGAAGGGGGCACTGAAGCTTTCTTT. It yields the protein CASSWNLEGGTEAFF.

The chain couples TRBV20-1 to TRBJ1-2; 7 nucleotides agree with TRBD1. This CDR3 is 15 amino acids long. Germline-derived CDR1 and CDR2 are DFQATT and SNEGSKA (reference sequence). The V gene end was trimmed by 3 bases and the J gene end by 2 bases; junction bases not matched to a gene: 9. The CDR3 nucleotides are TGCAGTGCTAGTGGGACAGATTGGGGAAACTATGGCTACACCTTC. This gives the protein CSASGTDWGNYGYTF.

The V and J genes are TRBV18 and TRBJ1-1; no clear D. In germline, CDR1 is KGHSH, CDR2 LQKENI. The length of the CDR3 is 14 residues. V was cut by 2 bases and J by 1 base, with 8 bases left in between. The CDR3 nucleotides are TGTGCCAGCTCACCAGGGCATACGAACACTGAAGCTTTCTTT. Translating gives CASSPGHTNTEAFF.

This chain uses TRBV19 with TRBJ1-1; possible D gene TRBD1, 5 bases. With 5 bases removed from V and 2 bases from J, the gap between germline ends came to 15 bases. The CDR3 length is 15 residues. Germline values: CDR1 LNHDA, CDR2 SQIVND (reference sequence). Here the CDR3 reads CASSASGFPNTEAFF. CDR3 DNA: TGTGCCAGTAGTGCGTCAGGGTTCCCCAACACTGAAGCTTTCTTT. The full variable domain, completed using reference TRBV19 and TRBJ1-1, is DGGITQSPKYLFRKEGQNVTLSCEQNLNHDAMYWYRQDPGQGLRLIYYSQIVNDFQKGDIAEGYSVSREKKESFPLTVTSAQKNPTAFYLCASSASGFPNTEAFFGQGTRLTVV.

CDR3 sequence: CASSYRGQEKLFF. The CDR3 DNA reads as TGTGCCAGCTCCTACAGGGGGCAAGAAAAACTGTTTTTT. The chain carries TRBV18 and TRBJ1-4; 9 bases match TRBD1. Unmatched junction bases numbered 4, after V lost 6 bases and J lost 8 bases. Looked up from germline, CDR1 is KGHSH and CDR2 is LQKENI. CDR3 length equals 13 residues.

The rearrangement joins TRBV21-1 to TRBJ1-2; the DNA was not used to check the table's D call, TRBD1. TRBV21-1 is a pseudogene locus. This CDR3 has 16 residues. The CDR3 nucleotides are TGTGCCAGCAGCCACCAGGGACAGCCCCTAGACTATGGCTACACCTTC. This gives the protein CASSHQGQPLDYGYTF.

V usage is TRBV4-1 and J usage is TRBJ1-6; D not resolved. Germline V lookup: CDR1 MGHRA, CDR2 YSYEKL. The ends were cut back, 0 bases at V and 3 bases at J, with 12 bases in the middle. CDR3 length: 17 amino acids. The DNA of the CDR3 is TGCGCCAGCAGCCAAGAGACGGAGACCAACTATAATTCACCCCTCCACTTT. Its protein product is CASSQETETNYNSPLHF.

This clone was recorded only once. The V gene is TRBV29-1, the J gene TRBJ2-5, with 9 bases lining up with TRBD1. Losses at the gene ends were 7 bases for V and 1 base for J; bases not matched to a gene: 4. The CDR3 spans 13 residues. Per the germline V gene, CDR1 is SQVTM and CDR2 is ANQGSEA. This chain's CDR3 is CSGLGQGQETQYF. The CDR3 DNA is TGCAGCGGGCTGGGACAGGGCCAAGAGACCCAGTACTTC. Variable domain in full (rest from reference TRBV29-1 and TRBJ2-5): SAVISQKPSRDICQRGTSLTIQCQVDSQVTMMFWYRQQPGQSLTLIATANQGSEATYESGFVIDKFPISRPNLTFSTLTVSNMSPEDSSIYLCSGLGQGQETQYFGPGTRLLVL.

Only one count was recorded for this clone. This rearrangement joins TRBV18 to TRBJ1-1; D gene ambiguous. With 2 bases removed from V and 1 base from J, the gap between germline ends came to 5 bases. The CDR3 is 13 residues long. The germline V gene has CDR1 KGHSH and CDR2 LQKENI. The DNA of the CDR3 is TGTGCCAGCTCACCAGCGGGGAACACTGAAGCTTTCTTT. Its translation: CASSPAGNTEAFF.

V is TRBV5-1 and J is TRBJ1-1, with D uncertain. The CDR3 length is 14 residues. V dropped 3 bases and J dropped 7 bases, with 16 bases sitting between them. Germline loops: CDR1 SGHRS, CDR2 YFSETQ. The CDR3 nucleotides read TGCGCCAGCAGCTGGAACGGGAAACGCGATGAAGCTTTCTTT. Its protein product is CASSWNGKRDEAFF.

This chain uses TRBV11-3 with TRBJ2-5, with a possible D match to TRBD2 (6 bases). The CDR3 runs 14 residues. Per germline, CDR1 SGHNT and CDR2 YENEEA. V lost 2 bases to trimming and J lost 5 bases, with 12 bases between them. The CDR3 loop is CASSLYTGDETQYF. CDR3 nucleotides: TGTGCCAGCAGCTTATACACGGGGGATGAGACCCAGTACTTC. The entire variable domain, with the rest obtained from reference TRBV11-3 and TRBJ2-5, is as follows: EAGVVQSPRYKIIEKKQPVAFWCNPISGHNTLYWYLQNLGQGPELLIRYENEEAVDDSQLPKDRFSAERLKGVDSTLKIQPAELGDSAVYLCASSLYTGDETQYFGPGTRLLVL.

This sequence joins TRBV5-4 and TRBJ1-4; D is ambiguous. V was trimmed by 0 bases and J by 6 bases, leaving 9 bases between them. Germline lookup yields CDR1 SGHNT and CDR2 YYREEE (reference sequence). The CDR3 consists of 14 residues. In nucleotides, the CDR3 is TGTGCCAGCAGCTTGGGGGCGATCGATGAAAAACTGTTTTTT. This encodes CASSLGAIDEKLFF.

V usage is TRBV7-9 and J usage is TRBJ2-5, with 8 bases lining up with TRBD2. The CDR3 has 15 residues. Germline CDR1 SEHNR, CDR2 FQNEAQ (reference sequence). After removal of 3 bases from V and 5 bases from J, the junction contained 8 bases not matched to a gene. The CDR3 region is CASSLGLAGRETQYF. In nucleotides, the CDR3 is TGTGCCAGCAGCTTGGGATTAGCGGGGAGGGAGACCCAGTACTTC.

The chain carries TRBV18 and TRBJ2-7; the match to TRBD2 covers 8 bases. This CDR3 contains 14 residues. V lost 6 bases and J lost 5; bases outside the gene matches: 9. Germline loops: CDR1 KGHSH, CDR2 LQKENI. CDR3 coding DNA: TGTGCCAGCTCCCGGCTAGCGGGCGGTGACGAGCAGTACTTC. It codes for CASSRLAGGDEQYF.

This chain uses TRBV5-6 with TRBJ1-4, with no clear D. Per germline, CDR1 SGHDT and CDR2 YYEEEE. V shed 4 bases and J shed 8 bases, with 15 bases lying between them. The CDR3 loop spans 14 amino acids. The CDR3 nucleotides are TGTGCCAGCAGCGCGGCGAGGGCGGGGGAAAAACTGTTTTTT. Protein product: CASSAARAGEKLFF.

This rearrangement joins TRBV5-5 to TRBJ1-2; 9 bases are shared with TRBD1. The CDR3 is 17 amino acids. V lost 1 base and J lost 2; bases outside the gene matches: 9. Per germline, CDR1 SGHKS and CDR2 YYEKEE (reference sequence). The DNA of the CDR3 is TGTGCCAGCAGCTTGACTCCGCCGACAGGGGGGAACTATGGCTACACCTTC. As protein: CASSLTPPTGGNYGYTF. Full variable domain (missing parts from reference TRBV5-5 and TRBJ1-2): DAGVTQSPTHLIKTRGQQVTLRCSPISGHKSVSWYQQVLGQGPQFIFQYYEKEERGRGNFPDRFSARQFPNYSSELNVNALLLGDSALYLCASSLTPPTGGNYGYTFGSGTRLTVV.

The chain carries TRBV4-3 and TRBJ2-7; D is uncertain. The CDR3 totals 17 residues. CDR1 LGHNA and CDR2 YSLEER come from the germline V gene. V shed 0 bases and J shed 4 bases, with 19 bases lying between them. Written as DNA, the CDR3 is TGCGCCAGCAGCCAAGAAAACCTACTGGGCGAGTCTTACGAGCAGTACTTC. This translates into CASSQENLLGESYEQYF.

The rearrangement uses TRBV24-1 and TRBJ1-2, with D perhaps TRBD1 (6 bases). The germline gives CDR1 KGHDR, CDR2 SFDVKD. The V gene lost 6 bases and the J gene lost 8 bases, with 9 bases spanning the gap. CDR3 length: 11 residues. The CDR3 sequence: CATSPGAGYTF. For the CDR3, the DNA is TGTGCCACCAGTCCAGGGGCCGGCTACACCTTC.

There are a few counts of this clone. This rearrangement joins TRBV19 to TRBJ1-1, with 8 bases fitting TRBD1. After removal of 7 bases from V and 0 bases from J, the junction contained 7 bases not matched to a gene. The CDR3 is made up of 15 amino acids. Germline V gene sequence: CDR1 LNHDA, CDR2 SQIVND (reference sequence). The CDR3, as DNA: TGTGCCAGTACCCCCAGGGGGCGAGTGAACACTGAAGCTTTCTTT. Protein sequence: CASTPRGRVNTEAFF.